This TCR beta chain comes out of a study of T cell responses to AZD1222 COVID-19 vaccine (TCRdb year 2021). Broadly, across the study: Because spike-specific TCR depth and breadth did not differ between the two schedules, AZD1222 recipients who got a second dose at roughly 4 weeks were pooled with those who got a second dose at roughly 12 weeks. TCR sequencing was performed for about 240 trial participants, of whom some 200 were given two doses of AZD1222 and around 25 were given two doses of MenACWY control vaccine. Enrollment into the trials was organized by age into subgroups of 18-55, 56-69 and 70-plus years, and those subgroups contained roughly 140, 27 and 60 TCR-sequenced participants, respectively.

The meaning of the sample's time point label: baseline before first vaccination. The vaccinee samples were drawn from two UK trials, COV001 and COV002, one of which was a single-blind randomized controlled phase 2/3 trial testing AZD1222 (ChAdOx1 nCoV-19) in healthy adults. For TCRbeta chain sequencing, PBMC samples from trial participants were taken at day 0 and at day 28 after the second dose. A single count supports this clone. Its antigen has not been determined. One base away there is no much larger clone; base qualities are not given. The CDR3 regions of human TCRbeta chains were analyzed by immunosequencing. Per the original workflow: Repertoire TCRs were matched against a reference library of SARS-CoV-2-specific TCRs generated with the MIRA antigen-specificity platform. Breadth meant the fraction of unique TCRs that were SARS-CoV-2-associated, whereas depth meant the fraction of total T cells that were SARS-CoV-2-associated. Each spike-specific TCR was assigned to its reactive spike region and to a CD4 or CD8 class using the MIRA data. Log10-transformed breadth and depth values were compared by one-way ANOVA with Sidak's multiple comparisons tests. The table comes from immuneACCESS by way of TCRdb, which keeps in-frame sequences with V and J called. Part of the clones is missing from these tables; in studies checked, under half for an unresolved V gene and the rest for unknown reasons. That table furnishes V, J and clone size, whereas the DNA furnished D and trimming. The sample has some 110,000 clones on record, more than 75% of them singletons. The biggest ten clones account for about 2.7% of the sample.

Findings and caveats that apply to the study as a whole: Epitopes outside the regions mutated in the B.1.351 and B.1.1.7 variants were reportedly recognized by nearly half of the unique spike-specific TCRs. The vaccine-associated CD4 TCRs covered the entire spike protein, and the dominant responses fell in regions 160-218 and 743-854. Because no day 14 peak-response samples were available, repertoires were characterized only after the peak T cell response. Participants were mostly white British, with more females than males. The authors suggested clonal diversity may have been underestimated. After two AZD1222 doses, both the breadth and the depth of spike-specific TCRs were significantly higher than at day 0 and than in MenACWY recipients. The 56-69-year group was small, and its depth increase did not reach significance, likely because of low power. Conclusions about previously exposed vaccinees are limited because only six or seven AZD1222 recipients were SARS-CoV-2 seropositive at baseline.

Sample: peripheral blood, taken on day 0 of AZD1222 vaccination. The TCR sequence derives from an adult in good health.

The DNA sequence is given as TGTGCCAGCAGAAGGACCAGCACAGATACGCAGTATTTT. This sequence encodes CASRRTSTDTQYF. Recombination joined TRBV5-4 with TRBJ2-3, with no confident D gene call. From the cysteine up to the phenylalanine, the CDR3 has a length of 13 residues. The entry retains the CDR3 DNA only, 39 bases that are in frame from base 1. At the junction V is shortened by 5 bases and J by 0 bases, with 7 bases in between. As encoded in the germline V gene (reference sequence), CDR1 is SGHNT while CDR2 is YYREEE.